The clone carrying this T cell receptor (beta chain) was seen ten or more times. The antigen is not known. Sequence at one end of the junction differs from germline and may be a read error. Known numbers of the T cell clone KT2 were added to PBMC. Fixed numbers of PBMC received varying amounts of KT2 cells. CDR3 length: 13 residues. From germline, CDR1 is MNHEY and CDR2 SVGAGI. Each cDNA got a UMI-containing oligo ligated at its 3' end. First-round PCR used 4 to 5 cycles and beta primers RC1.1 and RC1.2 covering TRBC1 and TRBC2. MiXCR, run by TCRdb on the UMI-ligation and nested PCR reads, gives a single entry per CDR3 protein. The repertoire consists of roughly 51,000 distinct CDR3 sequences, with about 12% occurring once and the leading ten covering 9.4%. This sample stems from a study of quantifying T cell responses using KT2 cells. Study-level information: Reverse transcription used primers in the TCR alpha and beta constant regions. Under optimum conditions, T4 ligation efficiency was estimated at more than 10%.

Study-wide points: Even the lowest spike-in, about one KT2 cell per 100,000 PBMC, yielded detectable KT2 sequences.

The receptor comes from a human donor. The sample taken for sequencing was PBMCs spiked with cells of the T cell clone KT2. The rearrangement joins TRBV6-5 to TRBJ1-5, with D unclear. As DNA, the CDR3 is TGTGCCAGCAGTTCACGATCCAATCAGACCCAGCATTTT. It translates to CASSSRSNQTQHF.